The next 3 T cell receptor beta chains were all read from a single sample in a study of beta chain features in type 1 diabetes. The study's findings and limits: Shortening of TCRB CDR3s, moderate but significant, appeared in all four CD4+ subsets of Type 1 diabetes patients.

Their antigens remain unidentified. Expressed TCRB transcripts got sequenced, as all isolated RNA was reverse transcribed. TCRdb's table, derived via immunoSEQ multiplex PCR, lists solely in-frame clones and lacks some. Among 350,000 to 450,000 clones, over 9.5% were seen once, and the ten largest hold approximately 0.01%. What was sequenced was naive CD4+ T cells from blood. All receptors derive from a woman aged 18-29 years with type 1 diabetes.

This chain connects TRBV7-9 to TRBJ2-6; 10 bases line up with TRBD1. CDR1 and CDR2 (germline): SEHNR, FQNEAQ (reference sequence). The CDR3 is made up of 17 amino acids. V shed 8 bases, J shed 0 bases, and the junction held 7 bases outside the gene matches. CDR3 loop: CASGKTGGFSGANVLTF. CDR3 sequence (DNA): TGTGCCAGCGGGAAGACAGGGGGCTTCTCTGGGGCCAACGTCCTGACTTTC.

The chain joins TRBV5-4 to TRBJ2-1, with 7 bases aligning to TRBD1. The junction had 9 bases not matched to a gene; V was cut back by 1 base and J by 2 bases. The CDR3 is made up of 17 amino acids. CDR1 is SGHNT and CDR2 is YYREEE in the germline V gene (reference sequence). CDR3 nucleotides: TGTGCCAGCAGCTTGCTCAGGTTGGGACAGACCTACAATGAGCAGTTCTTC. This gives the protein CASSLLRLGQTYNEQFF.

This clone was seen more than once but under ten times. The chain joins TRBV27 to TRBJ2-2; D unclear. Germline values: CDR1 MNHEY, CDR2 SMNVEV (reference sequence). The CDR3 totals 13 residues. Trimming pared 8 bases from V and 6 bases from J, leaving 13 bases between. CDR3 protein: CASSTHTSGELFF. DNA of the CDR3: TGTGCCAGCTCCACACATACATCCGGGGAGCTGTTTTTT.